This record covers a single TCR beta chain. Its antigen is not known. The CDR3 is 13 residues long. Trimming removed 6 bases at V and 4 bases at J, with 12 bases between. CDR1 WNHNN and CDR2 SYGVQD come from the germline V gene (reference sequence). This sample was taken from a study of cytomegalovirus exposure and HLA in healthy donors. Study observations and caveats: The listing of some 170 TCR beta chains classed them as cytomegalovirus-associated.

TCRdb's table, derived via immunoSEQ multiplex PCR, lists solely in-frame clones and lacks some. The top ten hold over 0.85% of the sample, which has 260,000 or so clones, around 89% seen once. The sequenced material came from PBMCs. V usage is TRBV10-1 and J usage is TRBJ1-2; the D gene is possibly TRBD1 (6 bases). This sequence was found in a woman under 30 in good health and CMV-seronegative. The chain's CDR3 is CASSFDRSYGYTF. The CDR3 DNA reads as TGCGCCAGCAGCTTCGACAGGAGCTATGGCTACACCTTC.